This entry lists 5 T cell receptor beta chains sequenced from one sample in a study of Ad26.COV2.S vaccination and SARS-CoV-2 variants. Treatment described: some 20 received Ad26.COV2.S at low or high dose, single or two shots; 5 received placebo; per-sample allocation not given. It was on day 63 after the first vaccine or placebo injection that samples were taken. Data came from immunoSEQ multiplex PCR; TCRdb stores just in-frame clones and leaves some out. There are about 350,000 clones in the sample; roughly 89% occur only once, and just under 5% lies in the top ten. Specimen: peripheral blood, collected in a trial of Ad26.COV2.S vaccine versus placebo. These receptors all come from a person between 18 and 65 years old who received the Ad26.COV2.S COVID-19 vaccine or a placebo.

The chain has TRBV10-3 and TRBJ2-3, with no clear D. Per the germline V gene, CDR1 is ENHRY and CDR2 is SYGVKD. CDR3 length: 14 residues. Trimming cost V 0 bases and J 5 bases, with 9 bases left between them. CDR3 region: CAISESTRGDTQYF. The CDR3 DNA reads TGTGCCATCAGTGAGTCGACTCGAGGAGATACGCAGTATTTT.

The chain joins TRBV5-1 to TRBJ2-1; 12 nucleotides line up with TRBD2. Germline lookup yields CDR1 SGHRS and CDR2 YFSETQ. CDR3 length equals 17 residues. V was clipped by 1 base and J by 5 bases; unmatched bases: 7. CDR3 sequence (DNA): TGCGCCAGCAGCTTGTATGTCCGGACTAGCGGGAACAATGAGCAGTTCTTC. As protein: CASSLYVRTSGNNEQFF. Supplemented by reference TRBV5-1 and TRBJ2-1, the full variable domain reads KAGVTQTPRYLIKTRGQQVTLSCSPISGHRSVSWYQQTPGQGLQFLFEYFSETQRNKGNFPGRFSGRQFSNSRSEMNVSTLELGDSALYLCASSLYVRTSGNNEQFFGPGTRLTVL.

In its sample, this clone was seen once. This chain links TRBV6-1 with TRBJ2-7; D tentatively reads TRBD1 or TRBD2 (5 bases each). V lost 2 bases and J lost 3, with 17 bases in between. The germline gives CDR1 MNHNS, CDR2 SASEGT. The CDR3 runs 16 residues. The CDR3 region has the DNA TGTGCCAGCAGTGAAAGGTGGGCAGGGAGCCGCTACGAGCAGTACTTC. Amino acids: CASSERWAGSRYEQYF.

The chain couples TRBV6-5 to TRBJ2-5, with a weak D call TRBD1 (6 bases). With 0 bases removed from V and 5 bases from J, the gap between germline ends came to 13 bases. The germline V gene has CDR1 MNHEY and CDR2 SVGAGI. The CDR3 spans 15 residues. CDR3 DNA sequence: TGTGCCAGCAGTTACTCGAGACAGGACGGGGAGACCCAGTACTTC. Its protein is CASSYSRQDGETQYF.

The V call is TRBV9, the J call TRBJ2-1; TRBD1 is a possible D gene (5 bases). Germline V gene data show CDR1 as SGDLS and CDR2 as YYNGEE. Trimming shortened V by 0 bases and J by 3 bases, and 10 bases separated the two germline ends. The length of the CDR3 is 15 residues. CDR3 DNA sequence: TGTGCCAGCAGCGTAGAGGACACCTACTACAATGAGCAGTTCTTC. It yields the protein CASSVEDTYYNEQFF.